This TCR beta chain stems from a study of blood T cell repertoires in COVID-19. Germline CDR1 reads SGDLS; CDR2 reads YYNGEE. Trimming took 0 bases from V and 6 from J, leaving 13 bases between them. This CDR3 comprises 14 residues. Study processing details: Reference gene primer amplification yielded estimated nucleated cell counts. Data came from immunoSEQ multiplex PCR; TCRdb stores just in-frame clones and leaves some out. V and J calls and clone size are given by that table; D and trimming were obtained from the DNA. The table records approximately 360,000 clones, roughly 90% of them present only once. This study enrolled people aged roughly 18 to 90 from around 25 US geographic areas. Participants' own reports of clinical history determined their cohort assignment. This clone was seen once.

The origin of this receptor is a woman aged 25 to 45 with acute COVID-19. This chain joins TRBV9 and TRBJ2-7; no reliable D call. Sequencing was carried out using PBMCs or T cells enriched from blood (not recorded which). CDR3 DNA: TGTGCCAGCAGCGTAGGGCAGGATTATGGCGAGCAGTACTTC. Protein product: CASSVGQDYGEQYF. Drawing the rest from reference TRBV9 and TRBJ2-7, the complete variable domain is DSGVTQTPKHLITATGQRVTLRCSPRSGDLSVYWYQQSLDQGLQFLIQYYNGEERAKGNILERFSAQQFPDLHSELNLSSLELGDSALYFCASSVGQDYGEQYFGPGTRLTVT.